The T cell receptor (beta chain) described here comes from a study of OX40 agonist ivuxolimab in advanced cancers. Whole-study context: Every 2 weeks, patients received ivuxolimab intravenously, dosed at 0.01 to 10 mg/kg.

Clones were sequenced by immunoSEQ multiplex PCR, and TCRdb holds only the in-frame ones, with some missing. The sample lists approximately 74,000 clones, 90% seen once, with 1.5% to 2% in the top ten. Deletions cut 7 bases from V and 5 bases from J, with 5 bases between. The length of the CDR3 is 11 residues. Germline V CDR1 and CDR2: ENHRY, SYGVKD. The source of this sequence is an adult with an advanced solid tumor such as melanoma, head and neck, liver or kidney cancer. The V and J genes are TRBV10-3 and TRBJ2-2; D may be TRBD1 (5 bases). The source was CD4+ or CD8+ T cells sorted from blood, collected in a trial of the OX40 agonist ivuxolimab. As DNA, the CDR3 is TGTGCCATCACAGGGACCGGGGAGCTGTTTTTT. It translates to CAITGTGELFF.